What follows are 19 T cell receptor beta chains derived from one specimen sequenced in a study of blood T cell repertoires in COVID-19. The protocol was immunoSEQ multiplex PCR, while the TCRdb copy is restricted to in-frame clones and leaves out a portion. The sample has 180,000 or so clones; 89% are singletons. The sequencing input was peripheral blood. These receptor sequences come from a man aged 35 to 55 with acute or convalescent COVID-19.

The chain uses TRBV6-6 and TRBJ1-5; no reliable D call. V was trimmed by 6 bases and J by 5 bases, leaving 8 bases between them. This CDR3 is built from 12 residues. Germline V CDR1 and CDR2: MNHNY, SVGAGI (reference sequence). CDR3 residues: CASRLIDQPQHF. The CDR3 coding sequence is TGTGCCAGCAGACTCATTGATCAGCCCCAGCATTTT.

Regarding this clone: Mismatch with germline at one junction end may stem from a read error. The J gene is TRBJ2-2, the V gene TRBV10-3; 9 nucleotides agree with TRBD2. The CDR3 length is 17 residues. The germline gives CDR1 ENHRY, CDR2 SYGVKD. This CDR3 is CAISWTRGGAGTGELFF. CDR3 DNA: TGCGCCATCAGTTGGACTCGCGGGGGGGCCGGGACCGGGGAGCTGTTTTTT.

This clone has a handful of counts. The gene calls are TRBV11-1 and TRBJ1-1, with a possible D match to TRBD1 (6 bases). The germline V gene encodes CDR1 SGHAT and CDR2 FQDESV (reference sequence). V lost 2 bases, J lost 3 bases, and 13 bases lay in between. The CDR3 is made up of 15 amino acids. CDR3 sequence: CASSLRLQGHTEAFF. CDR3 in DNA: TGTGCCAGCAGCTTAAGACTTCAGGGGCACACTGAAGCTTTCTTT.

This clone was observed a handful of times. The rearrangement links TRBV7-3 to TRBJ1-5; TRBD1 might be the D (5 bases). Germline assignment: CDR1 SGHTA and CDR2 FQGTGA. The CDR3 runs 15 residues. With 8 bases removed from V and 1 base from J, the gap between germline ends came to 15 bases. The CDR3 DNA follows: TGTGCCAGCGCTCCCGGGGGTGTAAGCAATCAGCCCCAGCATTTT. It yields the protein CASAPGGVSNQPQHF.

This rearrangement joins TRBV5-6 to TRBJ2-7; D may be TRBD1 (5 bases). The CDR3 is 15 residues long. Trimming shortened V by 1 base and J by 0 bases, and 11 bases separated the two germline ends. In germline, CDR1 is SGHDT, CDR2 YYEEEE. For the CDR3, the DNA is TGTGCCAGCAGCTTGCCAGGGCTTTCCTCCTACGAGCAGTACTTC. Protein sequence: CASSLPGLSSYEQYF.

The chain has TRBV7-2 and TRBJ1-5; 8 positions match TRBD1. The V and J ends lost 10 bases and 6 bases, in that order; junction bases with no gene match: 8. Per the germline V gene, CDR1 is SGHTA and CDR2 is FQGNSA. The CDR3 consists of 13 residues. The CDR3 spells CATGGGSGQPQHF. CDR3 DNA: TGTGCCACAGGGGGCGGCTCTGGTCAGCCCCAGCATTTT.

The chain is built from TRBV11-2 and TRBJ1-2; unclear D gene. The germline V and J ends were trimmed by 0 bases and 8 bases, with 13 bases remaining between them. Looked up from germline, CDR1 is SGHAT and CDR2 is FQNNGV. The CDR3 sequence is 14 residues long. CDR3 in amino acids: CASSLDPSVEGYTF. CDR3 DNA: TGTGCCAGCAGCTTAGACCCCTCCGTAGAAGGCTACACCTTC.

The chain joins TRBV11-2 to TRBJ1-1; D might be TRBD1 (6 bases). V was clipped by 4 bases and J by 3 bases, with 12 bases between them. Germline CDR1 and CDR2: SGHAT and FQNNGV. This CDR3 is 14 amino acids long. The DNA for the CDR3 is TGTGCCAGCAGCTACTCAGGGGTTGACACTGAAGCTTTCTTT. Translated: CASSYSGVDTEAFF.

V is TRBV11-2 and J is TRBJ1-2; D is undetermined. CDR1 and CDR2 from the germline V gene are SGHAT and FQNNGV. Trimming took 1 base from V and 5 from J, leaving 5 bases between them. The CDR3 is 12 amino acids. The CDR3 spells CASSLGGYGYTF. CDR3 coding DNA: TGTGCCAGCAGCTTAGGCGGGTATGGCTACACCTTC. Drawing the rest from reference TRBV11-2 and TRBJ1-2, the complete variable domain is EAGVAQSPRYKIIEKRQSVAFWCNPISGHATLYWYQQILGQGPKLLIQFQNNGVVDDSQLPKDRFSAERLKGVDSTLKIQPAKLEDSAVYLCASSLGGYGYTFGSGTRLTVV.

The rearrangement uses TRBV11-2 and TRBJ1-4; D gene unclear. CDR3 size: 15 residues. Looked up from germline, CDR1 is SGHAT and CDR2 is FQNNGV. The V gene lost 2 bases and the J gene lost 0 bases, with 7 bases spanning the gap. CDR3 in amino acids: CASSLLRSTNEKLFF. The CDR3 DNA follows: TGTGCCAGCAGCTTATTGAGGTCAACTAATGAAAAACTGTTTTTT.

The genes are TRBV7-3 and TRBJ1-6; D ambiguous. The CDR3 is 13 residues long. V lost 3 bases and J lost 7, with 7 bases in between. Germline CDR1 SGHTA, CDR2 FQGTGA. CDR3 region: CASSFDTNSPLHF. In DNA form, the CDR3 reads TGTGCCAGCAGCTTCGACACAAATTCACCCCTCCACTTT.

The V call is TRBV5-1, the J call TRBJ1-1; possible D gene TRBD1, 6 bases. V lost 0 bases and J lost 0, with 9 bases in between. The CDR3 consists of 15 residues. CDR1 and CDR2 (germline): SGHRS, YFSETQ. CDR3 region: CASSLVGQMNTEAFF. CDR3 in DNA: TGCGCCAGCAGCTTGGTCGGACAGATGAACACTGAAGCTTTCTTT.

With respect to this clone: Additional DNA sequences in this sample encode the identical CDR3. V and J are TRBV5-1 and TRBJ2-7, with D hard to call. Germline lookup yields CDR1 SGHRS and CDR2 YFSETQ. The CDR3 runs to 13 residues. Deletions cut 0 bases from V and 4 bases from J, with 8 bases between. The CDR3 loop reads CASSLVGGYEQYF. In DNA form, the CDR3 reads TGCGCCAGCAGCTTGGTTGGCGGTTACGAGCAGTACTTC. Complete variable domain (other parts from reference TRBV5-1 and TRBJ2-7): KAGVTQTPRYLIKTRGQQVTLSCSPISGHRSVSWYQQTPGQGLQFLFEYFSETQRNKGNFPGRFSGRQFSNSRSEMNVSTLELGDSALYLCASSLVGGYEQYFGPGTRLTVT.

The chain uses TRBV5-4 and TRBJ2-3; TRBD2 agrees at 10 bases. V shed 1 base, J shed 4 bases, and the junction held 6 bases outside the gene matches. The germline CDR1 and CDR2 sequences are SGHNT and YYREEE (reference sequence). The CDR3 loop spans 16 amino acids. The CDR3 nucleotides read TGTGCCAGCAGCTTGAGAAGCGGGGGGGTTTCAGATACGCAGTATTTT. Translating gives CASSLRSGGVSDTQYF. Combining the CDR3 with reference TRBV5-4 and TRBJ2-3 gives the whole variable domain ETGVTQSPTHLIKTRGQQVTLRCSSQSGHNTVSWYQQALGQGPQFIFQYYREEENGRGNFPPRFSGLQFPNYSSELNVNALELDDSALYLCASSLRSGGVSDTQYFGPGTRLTVL.

The CDR3 DNA is TGTGCCAGCAGCATCGGAGCCTCTGGCGGTCAGCCCCAGCATTTT. Translating gives CASSIGASGGQPQHF. The genes are TRBV7-2 and TRBJ1-5, with D uncertain. The CDR3 spans 15 residues. Per germline, CDR1 SGHTA and CDR2 FQGNSA. The germline V and J ends were trimmed by 5 bases and 6 bases, with 17 bases remaining between them.

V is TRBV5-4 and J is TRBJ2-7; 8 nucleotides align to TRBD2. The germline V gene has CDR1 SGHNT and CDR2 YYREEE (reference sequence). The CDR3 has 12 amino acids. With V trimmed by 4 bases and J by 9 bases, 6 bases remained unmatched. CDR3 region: CASSTDAGGQYF. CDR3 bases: TGTGCCAGCAGCACCGATGCGGGGGGGCAGTACTTC.

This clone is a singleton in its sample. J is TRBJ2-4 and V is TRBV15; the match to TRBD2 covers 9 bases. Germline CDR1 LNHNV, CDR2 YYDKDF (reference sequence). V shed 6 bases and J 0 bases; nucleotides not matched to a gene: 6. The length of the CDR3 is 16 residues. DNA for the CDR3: TGTGCCACCAGGCTAGCGGGACCCGTAGCCAAAAACATTCAGTACTTC. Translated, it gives CATRLAGPVAKNIQYF.

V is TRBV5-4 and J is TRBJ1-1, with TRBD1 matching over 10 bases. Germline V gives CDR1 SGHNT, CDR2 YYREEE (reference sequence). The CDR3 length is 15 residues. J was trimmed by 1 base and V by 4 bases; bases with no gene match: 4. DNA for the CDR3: TGTGCCAGCAGCCTCCGGACAGGGGGGAACACTGAAGCTTTCTTT. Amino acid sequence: CASSLRTGGNTEAFF.

The CDR3 here is CASSDLDRYTDTQYF. As DNA, the CDR3 is TGCGCCAGCAGTGACTTGGACAGGTACACAGATACGCAGTATTTT. This chain uses TRBV10-1 with TRBJ2-3, with 7 bases matching TRBD1. The germline gives CDR1 WNHNN, CDR2 SYGVQD (reference sequence). CDR3 length: 15 amino acids. V shed 3 bases, J shed 2 bases, and the junction held 5 bases outside the gene matches.